Following are 8 T cell receptor beta chains from one sample sequenced in a study of T cells after yellow fever vaccination. TCRdb itself ran the 5' RACE reads through MiXCR, one entry per CDR3 protein. The sample holds under 400,000 distinct CDR3 sequences; about 9.9% are singletons and the top ten take roughly 18%. The sample here was PBMCs, taken on the day of the first yellow fever vaccination. The receptors were sampled from a man aged 18 to 29 who received the YFV17D yellow fever vaccine.

This clonotype showed up just a few times. The chain combines TRBV7-2 with TRBJ1-6; possible D gene TRBD1, 6 bases. The CDR3 covers 13 residues. V lost 3 bases to trimming and J lost 9 bases, with 9 bases between them. The germline V gene encodes CDR1 SGHTA and CDR2 FQGNSA. The CDR3 here is CASSFIRGSPLHF. The CDR3 nucleotides are TGTGCCAGCAGCTTTATCAGGGGTTCACCCCTCCACTTT.

The V and J genes are TRBV13 and TRBJ2-7; D is uncertain. This CDR3 region has 11 residues. The germline CDR1 and CDR2 sequences are PRHDT and FYEKMQ (reference sequence). Between the trimmed V and J ends, which lost 4 bases and 6 bases, there was a span of 7 bases. Written as DNA, the CDR3 is TGTGCCAGCAGCTGGAATGGCGAGCAGTACTTC. This encodes CASSWNGEQYF.

In this sample, this clonotype turned up a few times. The V call is TRBV11-2, the J call TRBJ1-2; no definite D call. V shed 2 bases and J shed 8 bases, with 9 bases lying between them. The V gene's germline CDR1 is SGHAT and CDR2 FQNNGV. This CDR3 has 12 residues. The CDR3 DNA reads as TGTGCCAGCAGCTTACAGGTAGACGGCTACACCTTC. Translating gives CASSLQVDGYTF.

In its sample, this clonotype was seen a few times. This chain links TRBV6-1 with TRBJ1-5, with a possible D match to TRBD1 (6 bases). The CDR3 totals 14 residues. CDR1 is MNHNS and CDR2 is SASEGT in the germline V gene. V lost 7 bases and J 3 bases, leaving 13 bases between the germline ends. The CDR3 protein is CASMNWGANQPQHF. CDR3 bases: TGTGCCAGCATGAATTGGGGGGCCAATCAGCCCCAGCATTTT.

This chain links TRBV20-1 with TRBJ1-5; 8 nucleotides match TRBD1. Per germline, CDR1 DFQATT and CDR2 SNEGSKA (reference sequence). There are 14 residues in the CDR3. The V segment lost 3 bases and the J segment 7 bases; nucleotides outside the gene matches: 8. The CDR3 protein is CSARTQGGWQPQHF. CDR3 bases: TGCAGTGCTAGGACACAGGGGGGATGGCAGCCCCAGCATTTT.

This clonotype was observed a few times. The chain combines TRBV7-8 with TRBJ1-2; D gene unclear. V was pared by 2 bases and J by 4 bases, with 11 bases between. Germline V lookup: CDR1 SGHVS, CDR2 FQNEAQ. The CDR3 totals 14 residues. The CDR3 is CASSLNTLAYGYTF. The CDR3 DNA sequence: TGTGCCAGCAGCTTAAATACCCTCGCCTATGGCTACACCTTC.

V usage is TRBV4-3 and J usage is TRBJ1-2; D not resolved. Germline-derived CDR1 and CDR2 are LGHNA and YSLEER. V lost 0 bases and J lost 4, with 6 bases in between. This CDR3 is 13 amino acids long. The CDR3 nucleotides are TGCGCCAGCAGCCAAGATAGGAGCTATGGCTACACCTTC. Protein product: CASSQDRSYGYTF.

V usage is TRBV20-1 and J usage is TRBJ2-6; D uncertain. Germline lookup yields CDR1 DFQATT and CDR2 SNEGSKA (reference sequence). The CDR3 has 15 residues. The ends were cut back, 0 bases at V and 0 bases at J, with 6 bases in the middle. As DNA, the CDR3 is TGCAGTGCTAGAGATGACGGCTCTGGGGCCAACGTCCTGACTTTC. As protein: CSARDDGSGANVLTF.